The rows below give T cell receptor beta chains drawn from one sample of a study of CD8 T cells in ankylosing spondylitis. TCRdb used MiXCR to reprocess the 5' RACE reads, holding one entry per CDR3 protein. The profile shows 350,000 or so distinct CDR3 sequences, roughly 8% of them singletons. Sample: blood, either unsorted or a sorted T cell fraction (not recorded which). The origin of the receptors is a male donor with ankylosing spondylitis. Both conserved end residues are part of each CDR3. A D gene is named only where the DNA matches it firmly. Not every row has a clone size; where given, it reads once, few, many or a size class.

d_gene: -
j_gene: TRBJ2-1
v_gene: TRBV29-1
abundance: few
CDR3nt: TGCAGCGTAGTTACGACGGTGAATGAGCAGTTCTTC
CDR3aa: CSVVTTVNEQFF

d_gene: -
j_gene: TRBJ1-2
v_gene: TRBV20-1
abundance: -
CDR3nt: TGCAGTGCTAGAAAAACAGGGATCTATGGCTACACCTTC
CDR3aa: CSARKTGIYGYTF

d_gene: TRBD2
j_gene: TRBJ2-5
v_gene: TRBV10-2
abundance: many
CDR3nt: TGCGCCAGCAGGAAAGCGGGAGAAGAGACCCAGTACTTC
CDR3aa: CASRKAGEETQYF

d_gene: TRBD2
j_gene: TRBJ2-1
v_gene: TRBV7-9
abundance: many
CDR3nt: TGTGCCAGCAGCGCAGGACTAGCAGACAATGAGCAGTTCTTC
CDR3aa: CASSAGLADNEQFF

d_gene: -
j_gene: TRBJ2-1
v_gene: TRBV7-9
abundance: many
CDR3nt: TGTGCCAGCAGCTTATCCGCCAGCACAAATGAGCAGTTCTTC
CDR3aa: CASSLSASTNEQFF

d_gene: -
j_gene: TRBJ2-7
v_gene: TRBV20-1
abundance: few
CDR3nt: TGCAGTGTCGACGCAGGGGACTCCTACGAGCAGTACTTC
CDR3aa: CSVDAGDSYEQYF

d_gene: TRBD2
j_gene: TRBJ2-1
v_gene: TRBV5-4
abundance: few
CDR3nt: TGTGCCAGCAGCTTACACCTTGGCGGGAGACGCGTCGATGAGCAGTTCTTC
CDR3aa: CASSLHLGGRRVDEQFF

d_gene: -
j_gene: TRBJ1-5
v_gene: TRBV13
abundance: few
CDR3nt: TGTGCCAGCAGCAACGGGCTCAATCAGCCCCAGCATTTT
CDR3aa: CASSNGLNQPQHF

d_gene: TRBD2
j_gene: TRBJ2-7
v_gene: TRBV6-5
abundance: -
CDR3nt: TGTGCCAGCAGTTCCTCGGGGACTAGAGACTCCTACGAGCAGTACTTC
CDR3aa: CASSSSGTRDSYEQYF

d_gene: -
j_gene: TRBJ1-5
v_gene: TRBV18
abundance: few
CDR3nt: TGTGCCAGCTCACCAGGGCGCAGTGAAAAGCCCCAGCATTTT
CDR3aa: CASSPGRSEKPQHF

d_gene: -
j_gene: TRBJ1-5
v_gene: TRBV19
abundance: few
CDR3nt: TGTGCCAGCCACCTACAGGGAACCTCCAATCAGCCCCAGCATTTT
CDR3aa: CASHLQGTSNQPQHF

d_gene: -
j_gene: TRBJ2-6
v_gene: TRBV5-1
abundance: -
CDR3nt: TGCGCCAGCAGCTTGGTCCATTTGGATGGGGCCAACGTCCTGACTTTC
CDR3aa: CASSLVHLDGANVLTF

d_gene: TRBD1
j_gene: TRBJ2-3
v_gene: TRBV30
abundance: few
CDR3nt: TGTGCCTGGGAACAGGGGGAAACAGATACGCAGTATTTT
CDR3aa: CAWEQGETDTQYF

d_gene: -
j_gene: TRBJ1-3
v_gene: TRBV18
abundance: many
CDR3nt: TGTGCCAGCTCACCGGGCAGCCAGTCTGGAAACACCATATATTTT
CDR3aa: CASSPGSQSGNTIYF

d_gene: -
j_gene: TRBJ2-5
v_gene: TRBV20-1
abundance: -
CDR3nt: TGCAGTGCTCCCACACTAGCCCAAGAGACCCAGTACTTC
CDR3aa: CSAPTLAQETQYF

d_gene: TRBD2
j_gene: TRBJ2-5
v_gene: TRBV5-5
abundance: -
CDR3nt: TGTGCCAGCAGCTTGGGGGGACTAGGTCAAGAGACCCAGTACTTC
CDR3aa: CASSLGGLGQETQYF

d_gene: -
j_gene: TRBJ2-4
v_gene: TRBV11-2
abundance: many
CDR3nt: TGTGCCAGCAGCCCGACACTAGAACCATTAGCCAAAAACATTCAGTACTTC
CDR3aa: CASSPTLEPLAKNIQYF

d_gene: TRBD2
j_gene: TRBJ2-3
v_gene: TRBV20-1
abundance: -
CDR3nt: TGCAGTGCTAGTTGGGTAGCGGGAGATAGCACAGATACGCAGTATTTT
CDR3aa: CSASWVAGDSTDTQYF

d_gene: TRBD2
j_gene: TRBJ2-5
v_gene: TRBV18
abundance: -
CDR3nt: TGTGCCAGCTCACCGTGGACTAGCGGGAGCCCAGAGACCCAGTACTTC
CDR3aa: CASSPWTSGSPETQYF

d_gene: TRBD2
j_gene: TRBJ2-7
v_gene: TRBV20-1
abundance: -
CDR3nt: TGCAGTGCTAGATTACCGGGACTAGCGGGAACCGAGCAGTACTTC
CDR3aa: CSARLPGLAGTEQYF

d_gene: -
j_gene: TRBJ2-3
v_gene: TRBV29-1
abundance: -
CDR3nt: TGCAGCGCCCCCGATGGACGCACAGATACGCAGTATTTT
CDR3aa: CSAPDGRTDTQYF

d_gene: TRBD1
j_gene: TRBJ1-4
v_gene: TRBV12-3/TRBV12-4
abundance: few
CDR3nt: TGTGCCAGCAGCTTAAGACAGGGGGCTCTTAATGAAAAACTGTTTTTT
CDR3aa: CASSLRQGALNEKLFF

d_gene: TRBD2
j_gene: TRBJ2-7
v_gene: TRBV12-3/TRBV12-4
abundance: many
CDR3nt: TGTGCCAGCAGTAGTAGCGGGAGATACGAGCAGTACTTC
CDR3aa: CASSSSGRYEQYF

d_gene: -
j_gene: TRBJ2-3
v_gene: TRBV11-2
abundance: -
CDR3nt: TGTGCCAGCAGCTATTTAGGGGAGGCCATCCACACAGATACGCAGTATTTT
CDR3aa: CASSYLGEAIHTDTQYF

d_gene: -
j_gene: TRBJ2-2
v_gene: TRBV30
abundance: few
CDR3nt: TGTGCCTGGAGTCACAGGAACACCGGGGAGCTGTTTTTT
CDR3aa: CAWSHRNTGELFF

d_gene: TRBD2
j_gene: TRBJ2-1
v_gene: TRBV12-3/TRBV12-4
abundance: -
CDR3nt: TGTGCCCTCGCCCTAACCGGGACTAGCGGGAGGGCCTCCTACAATGAGCAGTTCTTC
CDR3aa: CALALTGTSGRASYNEQFF

d_gene: -
j_gene: TRBJ2-3
v_gene: TRBV6-4
abundance: few
CDR3nt: TGTGCCAGCAGTGAAGAGGGGATGCGCACAGATACGCAGTATTTT
CDR3aa: CASSEEGMRTDTQYF

d_gene: -
j_gene: TRBJ2-1
v_gene: TRBV20-1
abundance: many
CDR3nt: TGCAGTGCTAGAGTAGGCTACAATGAGCAGTTCTTC
CDR3aa: CSARVGYNEQFF

d_gene: -
j_gene: TRBJ1-4
v_gene: TRBV20-1
abundance: -
CDR3nt: TGCAGTGTGTCGGACTCCAATGCCCGAAAACTGTTTTTT
CDR3aa: CSVSDSNARKLFF

d_gene: TRBD1
j_gene: TRBJ1-2
v_gene: TRBV28
abundance: few
CDR3nt: TGTGCCAGCAGTCGGGACAGGCTGGGCTATGGCTACACCTTC
CDR3aa: CASSRDRLGYGYTF

d_gene: -
j_gene: TRBJ2-2
v_gene: TRBV7-3
abundance: few
CDR3nt: TGTGCCAGCAGCTTAACGGCTAGCGCAAACACCGGGGAGCTGTTTTTT
CDR3aa: CASSLTASANTGELFF

d_gene: -
j_gene: TRBJ2-7
v_gene: TRBV5-1
abundance: few
CDR3nt: TGCGCCAGCAGCAACGACCGAATTGGGCATGGCGAGCAGTACTTC
CDR3aa: CASSNDRIGHGEQYF

d_gene: -
j_gene: TRBJ1-1
v_gene: TRBV29-1
abundance: -
CDR3nt: TGCAGCGTTGAAAAAGATAACACTGAAGCTTTCTTT
CDR3aa: CSVEKDNTEAFF

d_gene: -
j_gene: TRBJ2-5
v_gene: TRBV12-3/TRBV12-4
abundance: -
CDR3nt: TGTGCCAGCAGTTTAATTGGGGGGCGCCGAGAGACCCAGTACTTC
CDR3aa: CASSLIGGRRETQYF

d_gene: -
j_gene: TRBJ1-2
v_gene: TRBV28
abundance: -
CDR3nt: TGTGCCAGCACGCAGGGGACCTATGGCTACACCTTC
CDR3aa: CASTQGTYGYTF

d_gene: TRBD1
j_gene: TRBJ1-1
v_gene: TRBV10-3
abundance: -
CDR3nt: TGTGCCATCACAGGACAGGGACCCTCTGAAGCTTTCTTT
CDR3aa: CAITGQGPSEAFF

d_gene: -
j_gene: TRBJ2-3
v_gene: TRBV6-1
abundance: few
CDR3nt: TGTGCCAGCAGCGTCCGGACGGTGAGCACAGATACGCAGTATTTT
CDR3aa: CASSVRTVSTDTQYF

d_gene: TRBD1
j_gene: TRBJ1-1
v_gene: TRBV7-2
abundance: few
CDR3nt: TGTGCCAGCAGCTTTGGGGACAGGGGCGACACTGAAGCTTTCTTT
CDR3aa: CASSFGDRGDTEAFF

d_gene: TRBD1
j_gene: TRBJ2-7
v_gene: TRBV4-1
abundance: -
CDR3nt: TGCGCCAGCAGCCAGCGACAGGGGACCAACGAGCAGTACTTC
CDR3aa: CASSQRQGTNEQYF

d_gene: -
j_gene: TRBJ2-3
v_gene: TRBV29-1
abundance: -
CDR3nt: TGCAGCGTTGATGCGGGATGCACAGATACGCAGTATTTT
CDR3aa: CSVDAGCTDTQYF

d_gene: TRBD1
j_gene: TRBJ2-3
v_gene: TRBV7-3
abundance: once
CDR3nt: TGTGCCAGCAGCACGACAGGGGCCTTGGCGGATACGCAGTATTTT
CDR3aa: CASSTTGALADTQYF

d_gene: TRBD2
j_gene: TRBJ2-7
v_gene: TRBV28
abundance: -
CDR3nt: TGTGCCAGCAGCTTCGGGACTAGCGGGACGCGGTACTTC
CDR3aa: CASSFGTSGTRYF

d_gene: -
j_gene: TRBJ2-7
v_gene: TRBV7-9
abundance: many
CDR3nt: TGTGCCAGCAGCCGTATCACACCCTACGAGCAGTACTTC
CDR3aa: CASSRITPYEQYF

d_gene: TRBD1
j_gene: TRBJ1-4
v_gene: TRBV29-1
abundance: -
CDR3nt: TGCAGCGTTGTTTTACAGGGGAACGAAAAACTGTTTTTT
CDR3aa: CSVVLQGNEKLFF

d_gene: -
j_gene: TRBJ1-2
v_gene: TRBV5-1
abundance: few
CDR3nt: TGCGCCAGCAGCTTGGACGGCGCCATCAGCTACACCTTC
CDR3aa: CASSLDGAISYTF

d_gene: -
j_gene: TRBJ2-1
v_gene: TRBV7-9
abundance: -
CDR3nt: TGTGCCAGCAGCTTAGTCGGGGCTGCTGAGCAGTTCTTC
CDR3aa: CASSLVGAAEQFF

d_gene: -
j_gene: TRBJ1-1
v_gene: TRBV12-3/TRBV12-4
abundance: many
CDR3nt: TGTGCCAGCAGTTTTCGGGGGACTGAAGCTTTCTTT
CDR3aa: CASSFRGTEAFF

d_gene: TRBD2
j_gene: TRBJ2-5
v_gene: TRBV20-1
abundance: -
CDR3nt: TGCAGTGGGAAACTAGCGGGAGTCGGGGAGACCCAGTACTTC
CDR3aa: CSGKLAGVGETQYF

d_gene: TRBD2
j_gene: TRBJ2-1
v_gene: TRBV11-2
abundance: -
CDR3nt: TGTGCCAGCAGCTTAGGGGGACTAGGGCACAATGAGCAGTTCTTC
CDR3aa: CASSLGGLGHNEQFF